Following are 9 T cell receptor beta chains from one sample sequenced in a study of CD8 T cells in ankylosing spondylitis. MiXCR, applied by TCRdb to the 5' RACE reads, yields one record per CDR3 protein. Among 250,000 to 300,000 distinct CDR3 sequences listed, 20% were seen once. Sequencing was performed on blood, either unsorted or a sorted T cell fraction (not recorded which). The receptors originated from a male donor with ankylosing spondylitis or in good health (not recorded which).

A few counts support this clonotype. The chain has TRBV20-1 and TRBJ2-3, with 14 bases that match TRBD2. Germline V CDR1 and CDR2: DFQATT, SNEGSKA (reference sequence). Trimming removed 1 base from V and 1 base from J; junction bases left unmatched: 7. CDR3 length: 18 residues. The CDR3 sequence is CSARVGLAGGVGTDTQYF. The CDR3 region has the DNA TGCAGTGCTAGAGTTGGACTAGCGGGGGGTGTCGGCACAGATACGCAGTATTTT.

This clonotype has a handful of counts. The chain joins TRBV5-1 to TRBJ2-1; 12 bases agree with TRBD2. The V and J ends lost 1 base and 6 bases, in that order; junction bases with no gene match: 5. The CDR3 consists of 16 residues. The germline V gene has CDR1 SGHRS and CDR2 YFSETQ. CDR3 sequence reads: CASSLLAGGPVNEQFF. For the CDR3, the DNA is TGCGCCAGCAGCTTGCTAGCGGGAGGGCCGGTCAATGAGCAGTTCTTC.

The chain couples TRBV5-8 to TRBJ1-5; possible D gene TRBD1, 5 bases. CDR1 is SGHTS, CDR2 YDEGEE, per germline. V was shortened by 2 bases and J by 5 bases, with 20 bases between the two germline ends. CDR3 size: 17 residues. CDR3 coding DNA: TGTGCCAGCAGCTTCCCCGTCCGGTCGGGGCCGCATCAGCCCCAGCATTTT. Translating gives CASSFPVRSGPHQPQHF. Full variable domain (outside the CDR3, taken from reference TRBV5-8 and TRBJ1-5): EAGVTQSPTHLIKTRGQQATLRCSPISGHTSVYWYQQALGLGLQFLLWYDEGEERNRGNFPPRFSGRQFPNYSSELNVNALELEDSALYLCASSFPVRSGPHQPQHFGDGTRLSIL.

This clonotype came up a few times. Here the CDR3 reads CASSDRQGASTDTQYF. The CDR3 DNA reads TGTGCCAGCAGCGATAGACAGGGTGCTAGCACAGATACGCAGTATTTT. The rearrangement links TRBV6-1 to TRBJ2-3; 7 bases are shared with TRBD1. Germline CDR1 reads MNHNS; CDR2 reads SASEGT. This CDR3 contains 16 residues. V was pared by 6 bases and J by 0 bases, with 9 bases of the junction left unmatched.

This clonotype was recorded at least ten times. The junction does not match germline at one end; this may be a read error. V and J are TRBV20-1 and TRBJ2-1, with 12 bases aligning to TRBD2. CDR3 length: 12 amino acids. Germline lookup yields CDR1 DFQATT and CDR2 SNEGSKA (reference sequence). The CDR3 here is CSATTSGGPVLF. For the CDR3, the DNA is TGCAGTGCTACGACTAGCGGGGGACCGGTGCTCTTC.

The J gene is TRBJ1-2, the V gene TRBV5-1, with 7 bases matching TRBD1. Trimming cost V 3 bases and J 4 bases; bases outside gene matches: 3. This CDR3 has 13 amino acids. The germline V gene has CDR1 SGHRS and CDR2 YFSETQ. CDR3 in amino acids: CASSSQGIYGYTF. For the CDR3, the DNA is TGCGCCAGCAGCTCACAGGGGATCTATGGCTACACCTTC.

CDR3 DNA: TGTGCCAGCAGTCCCAGCGGGGGAAATGAGCAGTTCTTC. Translated: CASSPSGGNEQFF. The rearrangement links TRBV6-4 to TRBJ2-1; 8 bases fit TRBD2. J gave up 7 bases and V 5 bases, and 4 bases lay outside the gene matches. Germline loops: CDR1 MRHNA, CDR2 SNTAGT. The CDR3 is 13 amino acids.

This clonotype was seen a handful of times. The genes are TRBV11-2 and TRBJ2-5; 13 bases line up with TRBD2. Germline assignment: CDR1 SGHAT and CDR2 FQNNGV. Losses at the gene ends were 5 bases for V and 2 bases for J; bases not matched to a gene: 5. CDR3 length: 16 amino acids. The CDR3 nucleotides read TGTGCCAGCAGCAACCGACTAGCGGGAGGACAAGAGACCCAGTACTTC. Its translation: CASSNRLAGGQETQYF.

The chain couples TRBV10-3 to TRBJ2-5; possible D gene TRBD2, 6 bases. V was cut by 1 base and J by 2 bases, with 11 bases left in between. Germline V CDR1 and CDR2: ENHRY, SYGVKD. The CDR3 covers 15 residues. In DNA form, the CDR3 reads TGTGCCATCAGTGAGTTGGGGGGAAAGCAAGAGACCCAGTACTTC. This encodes CAISELGGKQETQYF.